The text below deals with one TCR beta chain. Its antigen is not yet known. Per-base qualities were not stored, and no clone one base away is much larger. The CDR3 holds 14 amino acids from the cysteine to the phenylalanine. Just CDR3 DNA is preserved here, 42 bases in frame from base 1. V is cut by 3 bases and J by 4 bases, and the space between the germline ends is 16 bases. CDR1 and CDR2 (SQVTM, ANQGSEA) derive from the germline V gene. Library creation used the immunoSEQ multiplex PCR assay. TCRdb retrieved this table from immuneACCESS and kept in-frame rearrangements only. Not all clones are present; in checked studies, unresolved V genes account for under half, and no reason is known for the remainder. Within this sample are approximately 51,000 clones, with roughly 90% of them counted one time only. The top ten clonotypes cover over 0.55% of the sample. These data come from a study of T cell changes during pregnancy in multiple sclerosis (dated 2019 in TCRdb). About the full investigation: The study examined how the T cell repertoire changed over the course of pregnancy in women with multiple sclerosis.

This sequence originates from a female donor with multiple sclerosis, enrolled in a pregnancy study. The rearrangement combines TRBV29-1 with TRBJ2-7; TRBD1 is possibly the D segment (5 matching bases). The sequenced sample was CD4+ T cells from peripheral blood mononuclear cells, obtained after pregnancy. The DNA sequence is TGCAGCGTTGACAGGCAGGGTCTAGGGTACGAGCAGTACTTC. Translation gives CSVDRQGLGYEQYF.